These T cell receptor beta chains were read from a single sample in a study of CD8 T cells in Susac syndrome. TCRdb re-analysed the immunoSEQ multiplex PCR reads in MiXCR, keeping a single row per CDR3 protein. The sample shows over 300,000 distinct CDR3 sequences, roughly 94% of them seen only once. The source material was CD4+ T cells from PBMCs. Every receptor here comes from a human donor with multiple sclerosis. The CDR3 runs from the conserved cysteine through the conserved F or W. Each record gives: J gene, V gene, CDR3 protein.

J: TRBJ2-7; V: TRBV12-3/TRBV12-4; CDR3: CASTFTPEHEQYF
J: TRBJ1-5; V: TRBV20-1; CDR3: CSARLGRRQPQHF
J: TRBJ2-3; V: TRBV15; CDR3: CATSSGTVGTDTQYF
J: TRBJ1-1; V: TRBV7-9; CDR3: CASSPGRDGILNTEAFF
J: TRBJ2-3; V: TRBV3-1; CDR3: CASRGTDGAPFTDTQYF
J: TRBJ2-1; V: TRBV7-3; CDR3: CASSLAISGGEQFF
J: TRBJ2-3; V: TRBV4-2; CDR3: CASSRAPSGSADTQYF
J: TRBJ2-6; V: TRBV19; CDR3: CASSMAGQGLEGANVLTF
J: TRBJ2-7; V: TRBV4-2; CDR3: CASSQDQTRTYEQYF
J: TRBJ2-2; V: TRBV18; CDR3: CASSPSSGLAGELELFF
J: TRBJ1-6; V: TRBV6-1; CDR3: CASSEAQRSPLHF
J: TRBJ1-1; V: TRBV19; CDR3: CASSIRDSSPEAFF
J: TRBJ2-3; V: TRBV6-5; CDR3: CASSHGATQYF
J: TRBJ2-1; V: TRBV29-1; CDR3: CSVVGGHEQFF
J: TRBJ2-3; V: TRBV7-2; CDR3: CASSSDPVLANRYF
J: TRBJ2-3; V: TRBV6-1; CDR3: CAYSALATDTQYF
J: TRBJ2-7; V: TRBV10-3; CDR3: CAISEVSGSEQYF